This T cell receptor beta chain is from a study of blood T cell repertoires in COVID-19. Study in general: Samples representing acute and convalescent COVID-19 were sourced from the United States, Italy and Spain. Sources were T cells, B-cell-depleted T cells, or PBMCs; the material itself was cDNA or gDNA.

CDR3 length: 16 residues. The V gene's germline CDR1 is MNHNS and CDR2 SASEGT. J was trimmed by 6 bases and V by 2 bases; bases with no gene match: 10. As handled by the study authors: It was from reference gene primer amplification that nucleated cell counts were estimated. The assay was immunoSEQ multiplex PCR, and TCRdb's table has in-frame clones only and misses some. The V and J calls and the clone size are those of that table, but D and trimming were determined from the DNA. The table records approximately 210,000 clones, around four fifths of them present only once. Sample: peripheral blood. The receptor's source is a woman in her 70s with active or convalescent COVID-19. This chain uses TRBV6-1 with TRBJ1-5; the match to TRBD1 covers 7 bases. The CDR3 spells CASSEFEGAVGQPQHF. The CDR3, as DNA: TGTGCCAGCAGTGAATTCGAGGGGGCGGTAGGTCAGCCCCAGCATTTT.